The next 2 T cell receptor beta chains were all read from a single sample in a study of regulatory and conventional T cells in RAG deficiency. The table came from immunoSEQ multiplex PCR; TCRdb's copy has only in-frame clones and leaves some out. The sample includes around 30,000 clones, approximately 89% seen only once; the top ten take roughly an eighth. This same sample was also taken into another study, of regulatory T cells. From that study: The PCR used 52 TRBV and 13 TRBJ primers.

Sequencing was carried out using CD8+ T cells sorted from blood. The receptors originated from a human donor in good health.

The CDR3 DNA reads as TGTGCCAGCAGCCCGGGGCCTAGCACAGATACGCAGTATTTT. It yields the protein CASSPGPSTDTQYF. The chain links TRBV7-8 to TRBJ2-3, with D perhaps being TRBD1 or TRBD2 (5 bases each). V lost 5 bases and J lost 0, with 9 bases in between. From germline, CDR1 is SGHVS and CDR2 FQNEAQ. The CDR3 consists of 14 residues.

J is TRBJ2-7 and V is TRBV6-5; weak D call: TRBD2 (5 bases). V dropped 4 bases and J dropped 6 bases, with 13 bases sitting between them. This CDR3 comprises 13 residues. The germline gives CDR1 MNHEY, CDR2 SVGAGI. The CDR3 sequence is CASSFRGIGEQYF. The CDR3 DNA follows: TGTGCCAGCAGTTTCCGGGGTATTGGCGAGCAGTACTTC.